These 10 T cell receptor beta chains came from one sample sequenced in a study of blood T cell repertoires in COVID-19. Produced via immunoSEQ multiplex PCR; TCRdb's table is partial and in-frame only. The repertoire holds some 77,000 clones, with around 89% as singletons. The source material was peripheral blood. The receptors originated from a woman older than 75 with active or convalescent COVID-19.

This clone is categorized as medium-sized. V usage is TRBV18 and J usage is TRBJ2-3; 10 bases match TRBD1. This CDR3 is 17 amino acids long. Germline assignment: CDR1 KGHSH and CDR2 LQKENI. V trimming: 2 bases; J trimming: 3 bases; junction bases outside the gene matches: 8. The CDR3 nucleotides are TGTGCCAGCTCACCATCGACAGGGGGCCGGAGGACAGATACGCAGTATTTT. This sequence encodes CASSPSTGGRRTDTQYF.

The chain has TRBV5-4 and TRBJ2-1; 7 nucleotides match TRBD2. The CDR3 has 16 residues. The V segment lost 0 bases and the J segment 8 bases; nucleotides outside the gene matches: 11. Germline loops: CDR1 SGHNT, CDR2 YYREEE (reference sequence). Here the CDR3 reads CASSLVTGYAGDEQFF. The CDR3 bases are TGTGCCAGCAGCTTGGTTACAGGCTATGCGGGAGATGAGCAGTTCTTC.

V and J are TRBV27 and TRBJ2-7; TRBD1 agrees at 12 bases. Germline-derived CDR1 and CDR2 are MNHEY and SMNVEV (reference sequence). This CDR3 is 16 amino acids long. Trimming took 6 bases from V and 1 from J; bases not matched to a gene: 7. CDR3 loop: CASSRGQGASSYEQYF. In nucleotides, the CDR3 is TGTGCCAGCAGCAGGGGACAGGGGGCATCATCCTACGAGCAGTACTTC.

The chain is built from TRBV9 and TRBJ2-7; 13 positions match TRBD2. The CDR3 covers 15 residues. V shed 3 bases, J shed 9 bases, and the junction held 9 bases outside the gene matches. The germline V gene has CDR1 SGDLS and CDR2 YYNGEE. DNA for the CDR3: TGTGCCAGCAGCGGGGGGACTAGCGGGAAGTCCGGGCAGTACTTC. Translating gives CASSGGTSGKSGQYF. The variable domain in full, with the rest retrieved from reference TRBV9 and TRBJ2-7, is DSGVTQTPKHLITATGQRVTLRCSPRSGDLSVYWYQQSLDQGLQFLIQYYNGEERAKGNILERFSAQQFPDLHSELNLSSLELGDSALYFCASSGGTSGKSGQYFGPGTRLTVT.

The gene calls are TRBV7-2 and TRBJ1-2; D is possibly TRBD1 (6 bases). The V gene lost 1 base and the J gene lost 3 bases, with 6 bases spanning the gap. This CDR3 is built from 13 residues. Germline lookup yields CDR1 SGHTA and CDR2 FQGNSA. CDR3 bases: TGTGCCAGCAGCTTAGACAGGGACTATGGCTACACCTTC. Its protein product is CASSLDRDYGYTF. The entire variable domain, with the rest obtained from reference TRBV7-2 and TRBJ1-2, is as follows: GAGVSQSPSNKVTEKGKDVELRCDPISGHTALYWYRQSLGQGLEFLIYFQGNSAPDKSGLPSDRFSAERTGGSVSTLTIQRTQQEDSAVYLCASSLDRDYGYTFGSGTRLTVV.

V and J are TRBV27 and TRBJ2-1, with 7 nucleotides matching TRBD2. This CDR3 is 18 amino acids long. Germline loops: CDR1 MNHEY, CDR2 SMNVEV (reference sequence). J gave up 5 bases and V 4 bases, and 17 bases lay outside the gene matches. The CDR3 sequence is CASSSLRLAGNQDNEQFF. CDR3 bases: TGTGCCAGCAGTTCCCTGAGACTAGCAGGCAATCAAGACAATGAGCAGTTCTTC.

The CDR3 nucleotides read TGCGCCAGCAGCCCTGGGACAGAAAGCACCGGGGAGCTGTTTTTT. Its translation: CASSPGTESTGELFF. The chain has TRBV5-1 and TRBJ2-2, with TRBD1 matching 7 bases. Germline V gives CDR1 SGHRS, CDR2 YFSETQ. V lost 4 bases to trimming and J lost 4 bases; unmatched junction nucleotides: 7. The CDR3 spans 15 residues.

The rearrangement joins TRBV9 to TRBJ2-1; D unclear. Trimming left V 6 bases short and J 1 base short, with 14 bases between. The CDR3 runs to 15 residues. The germline V gene encodes CDR1 SGDLS and CDR2 YYNGEE. The CDR3 DNA is TGTGCCAGCACCCCGACCGCTAGGTCCTACAATGAGCAGTTCTTC. This sequence encodes CASTPTARSYNEQFF.

The gene calls are TRBV29-1 and TRBJ1-2; 9 bases fit TRBD1. Germline V CDR1 and CDR2: SQVTM, ANQGSEA. J lost 3 bases, V lost 4 bases, and 3 bases had no gene match. The CDR3 totals 13 residues. The chain's CDR3 is CSVGQGVDYGYTF. The CDR3 DNA is TGCAGCGTTGGACAGGGGGTAGACTATGGCTACACCTTC.

The V call is TRBV29-1, the J call TRBJ1-1; 8 bases match TRBD1. The germline V gene has CDR1 SQVTM and CDR2 ANQGSEA. The CDR3 is 13 residues long. J gave up 3 bases and V 7 bases, and 7 bases lay outside the gene matches. The CDR3 protein is CSGRTGKDTEAFF. The CDR3 DNA follows: TGCAGCGGGCGGACAGGGAAAGACACTGAAGCTTTCTTT.